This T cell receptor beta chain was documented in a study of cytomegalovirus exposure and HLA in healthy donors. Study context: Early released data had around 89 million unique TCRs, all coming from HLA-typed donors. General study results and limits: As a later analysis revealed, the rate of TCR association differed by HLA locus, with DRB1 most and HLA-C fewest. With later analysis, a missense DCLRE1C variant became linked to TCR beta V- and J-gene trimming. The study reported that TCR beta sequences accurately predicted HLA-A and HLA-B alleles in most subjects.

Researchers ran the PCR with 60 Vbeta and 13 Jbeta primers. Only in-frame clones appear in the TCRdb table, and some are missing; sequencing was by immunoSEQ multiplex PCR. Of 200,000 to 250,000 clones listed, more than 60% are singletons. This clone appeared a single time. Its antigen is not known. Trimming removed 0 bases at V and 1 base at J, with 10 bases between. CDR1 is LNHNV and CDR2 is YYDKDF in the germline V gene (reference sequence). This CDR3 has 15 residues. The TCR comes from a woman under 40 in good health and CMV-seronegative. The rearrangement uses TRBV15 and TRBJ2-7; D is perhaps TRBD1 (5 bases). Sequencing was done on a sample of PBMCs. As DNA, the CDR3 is TGTGCCACCAGCAGAGATAGGCAGGGTTCCTACGAGCAGTACTTC. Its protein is CATSRDRQGSYEQYF.